This is a list of T cell receptor beta chains from one sample in a study of blood T cell repertoires in COVID-19. Data came from immunoSEQ multiplex PCR; TCRdb stores just in-frame clones and leaves some out. Of about 87,000 clones listed, about 87% are singletons. The specimen was peripheral blood. These receptors originate from a man aged 35 to 55 with acute or convalescent COVID-19. CDR3s include the opening cysteine and the closing phenylalanine or tryptophan. A D gene is named only where the DNA matches it firmly. Clone size, where shown, is once, few, many, or a class for clones that have expanded.

NA,TRBV27,TRBJ2-7,NA,CASSLAPAGLEQYF,TGTGCCAGCAGTTTAGCCCCCGCGGGACTCGAGCAGTACTTC
once,TRBV5-1,TRBJ1-2,TRBD1,CASSSRDRGYYGYTF,TGCGCCAGCAGCTCGAGGGACAGGGGGTACTATGGCTACACCTTC
NA,TRBV19,TRBJ1-2,NA,CASSMGSLPNTF,TGTGCCAGTAGTATGGGGAGTCTCCCTAACACCTTC
NA,TRBV5-6,TRBJ1-1,TRBD1,CASSLRRQGANTEAFF,TGTGCCAGCAGCTTAAGAAGACAGGGGGCGAACACTGAAGCTTTCTTT
NA,TRBV19,TRBJ1-2,NA,CASSMGHFGGYTF,TGTGCCAGTAGTATGGGACACTTCGGTGGCTACACCTTC
once,TRBV5-6,TRBJ2-7,TRBD2,CASSLAGGRHQDEQYF,TGTGCCAGCAGCTTGGCGGGCGGGAGACACCAGGACGAGCAGTACTTC
NA,TRBV5-1,TRBJ2-7,NA,CASSLAGAIRDEQYF,TGCGCCAGCAGCTTGGCCGGAGCTATCCGGGACGAGCAGTACTTC
NA,TRBV5-1,TRBJ2-3,NA,CASSLGPGSTDTQYF,TGCGCCAGCAGCTTGGGTCCGGGTTCGACAGATACGCAGTATTTT
NA,TRBV12-3/TRBV12-4,TRBJ1-2,TRBD1,CASNYDRVLGYTF,TGTGCCAGCAATTATGACAGGGTATTGGGCTACACCTTC
NA,TRBV27,TRBJ1-6,NA,CASTFRGNSPLHF,TGTGCCAGCACCTTCCGGGGAAATTCACCCCTCCACTTT
NA,TRBV6-6,TRBJ1-4,TRBD1,CASSYRDRGYEKLFF,TGTGCCAGCAGTTACCGGGACAGGGGTTATGAAAAACTGTTTTTT
NA,TRBV5-6,TRBJ1-5,NA,CASSPYRDSNQPQHF,TGTGCCAGCAGCCCGTACAGGGATAGCAATCAGCCCCAGCATTTT
NA,TRBV11-3,TRBJ2-1,NA,CASSPPTGYEQFF,TGTGCCAGCAGCCCACCAACAGGGTATGAGCAGTTCTTC
NA,TRBV19,TRBJ1-4,TRBD1,CASRPTGAGEKLFF,TGTGCCAGTAGGCCGACAGGGGCCGGTGAAAAACTGTTTTTT
NA,TRBV11-1,TRBJ1-3,NA,CASSYGGRGNTIYF,TGTGCCAGCAGCTACGGGGGGCGAGGAAACACCATATATTTT
NA,TRBV7-2,TRBJ2-7,TRBD1,CASSLGGGQVSYEQYF,TGTGCCAGCAGCTTAGGAGGGGGACAGGTCTCCTACGAGCAGTACTTC
NA,TRBV2,TRBJ2-1,TRBD1,CASRRQGVNNEQFF,TGTGCCAGCAGAAGACAGGGGGTAAACAATGAGCAGTTCTTC
NA,TRBV18,TRBJ1-1,NA,CASSPRGMVSTEAFF,TGTGCCAGCTCACCAAGGGGGATGGTGTCGACTGAAGCTTTCTTT
NA,TRBV7-9,TRBJ1-3,TRBD1,CASSSWDRGSAGNTIYF,TGTGCCAGCAGCTCTTGGGACAGGGGAAGCGCTGGAAACACCATATATTTT
NA,TRBV10-2,TRBJ1-1,NA,CAIQGSTEAFF,TGCGCCATCCAGGGTAGCACTGAAGCTTTCTTT
NA,TRBV6-5,TRBJ1-1,TRBD1,CASTRDRGMNTEAFF,TGTGCCAGCACCCGGGACAGGGGGATGAACACTGAAGCTTTCTTT
few,TRBV7-9,TRBJ2-5,TRBD1,CASSLEGDRGCETQYF,TGTGCCAGCAGCTTAGAAGGGGACAGGGGGTGTGAGACCCAGTACTTC
NA,TRBV7-9,TRBJ1-1,NA,CASSLGTRGMNTEAFF,TGTGCCAGCAGCTTAGGGACAAGGGGGATGAACACTGAAGCTTTCTTT
NA,TRBV29-1,TRBJ2-1,TRBD1,CSGVGQGRNEQFF,TGCAGCGGGGTGGGACAGGGGAGGAATGAGCAGTTCTTC
few,TRBV19,TRBJ2-3,TRBD2,CASSIPLAGDTQYF,TGTGCCAGTAGTATCCCACTAGCGGGGGATACGCAGTATTTT
NA,TRBV2,TRBJ2-1,NA,CASSSLPGSYNEQFF,TGTGCCAGCAGTAGTCTCCCGGGCTCCTACAATGAGCAGTTCTTC
NA,TRBV19,TRBJ2-3,TRBD2,CASATGTSGPDTQYF,TGTGCCAGTGCTACCGGGACTAGCGGGCCAGATACGCAGTATTTT
NA,TRBV5-4,TRBJ2-5,TRBD2,CASSPGGFETQYF,TGTGCCAGCAGCCCGGGGGGTTTTGAGACCCAGTACTTC
NA,TRBV30,TRBJ2-5,NA,CAWSVSAGSLQETQYF,TGTGCCTGGAGTGTATCGGCGGGCAGTCTCCAAGAGACCCAGTACTTC
NA,TRBV9,TRBJ1-2,TRBD1,CASSARKETGYYGYTF,TGTGCCAGCAGCGCACGGAAAGAGACAGGGTACTATGGCTACACCTTC
NA,TRBV3-1/TRBV3-2,TRBJ1-3,NA,CASSQEAGEGGNTIYF,TGTGCCAGCAGCCAAGAGGCAGGGGAGGGCGGAAACACCATATATTTT
NA,TRBV29-1,TRBJ2-7,NA,CSVTGNGFDEQYF,TGCAGCGTTACCGGGAACGGGTTCGACGAGCAGTACTTC
NA,TRBV7-9,TRBJ1-4,NA,CASSPIRGNEKLFF,TGTGCCAGCAGCCCCATACGGGGTAATGAAAAACTGTTTTTT
few,TRBV29-1,TRBJ2-1,NA,CSVETHLGAGEQFF,TGCAGCGTTGAAACCCATCTAGGGGCTGGTGAGCAGTTCTTC
few,TRBV5-1,TRBJ2-7,TRBD2,CASSRVLAGGPDNEQYF,TGCGCCAGCAGCCGCGTACTAGCGGGAGGGCCAGACAACGAGCAGTACTTC
NA,TRBV29-1,TRBJ2-3,TRBD2,CSVGTGTSGTDTQYF,TGCAGCGTTGGGACCGGGACTAGCGGAACAGATACGCAGTATTTT